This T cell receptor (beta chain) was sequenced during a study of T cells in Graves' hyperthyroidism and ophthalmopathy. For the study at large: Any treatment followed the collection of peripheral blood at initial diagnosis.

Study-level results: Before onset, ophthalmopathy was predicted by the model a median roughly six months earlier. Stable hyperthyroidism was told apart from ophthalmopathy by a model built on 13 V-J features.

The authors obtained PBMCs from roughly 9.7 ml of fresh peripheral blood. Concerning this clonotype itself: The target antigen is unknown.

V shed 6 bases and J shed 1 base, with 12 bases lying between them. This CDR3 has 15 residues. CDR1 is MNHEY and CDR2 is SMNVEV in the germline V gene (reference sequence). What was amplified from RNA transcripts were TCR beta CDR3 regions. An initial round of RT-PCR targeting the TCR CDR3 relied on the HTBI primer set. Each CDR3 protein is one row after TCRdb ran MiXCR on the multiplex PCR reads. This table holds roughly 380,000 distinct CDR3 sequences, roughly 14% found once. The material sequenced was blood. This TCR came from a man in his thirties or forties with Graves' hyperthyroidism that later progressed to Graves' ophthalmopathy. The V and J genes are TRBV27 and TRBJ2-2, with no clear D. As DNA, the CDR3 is TGTGCCAGCAGGGGAAGAGCTAGGAACACCGGGGAGCTGTTTTTT. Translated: CASRGRARNTGELFF.